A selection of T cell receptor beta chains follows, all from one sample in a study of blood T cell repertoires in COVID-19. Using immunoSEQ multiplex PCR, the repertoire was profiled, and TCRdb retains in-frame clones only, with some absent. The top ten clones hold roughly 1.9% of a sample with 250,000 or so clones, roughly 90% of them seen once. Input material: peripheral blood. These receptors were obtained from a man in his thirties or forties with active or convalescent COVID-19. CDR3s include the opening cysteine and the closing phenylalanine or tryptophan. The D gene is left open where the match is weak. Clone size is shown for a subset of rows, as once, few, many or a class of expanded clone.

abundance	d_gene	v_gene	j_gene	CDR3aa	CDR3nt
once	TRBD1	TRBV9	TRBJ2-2	CASSGRQGANTGELFF	TGTGCCAGCAGCGGACGACAGGGGGCAAATACCGGGGAGCTGTTTTTT
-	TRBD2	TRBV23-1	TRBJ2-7	CASSQSGSGGLAAYEQYF	TGCGCCAGCAGTCAATCGGGTTCAGGGGGACTAGCGGCCTACGAGCAGTACTTC
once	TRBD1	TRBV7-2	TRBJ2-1	CASSLMGQGMNEQFF	TGTGCCAGCAGCTTAATGGGACAGGGAATGAATGAGCAGTTCTTC
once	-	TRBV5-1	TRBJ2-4	CASSPAAGNIQYF	TGCGCCAGCAGCCCGGCGGCCGGAAACATTCAGTACTTC
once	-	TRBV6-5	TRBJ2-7	CASKPQGGYEQYF	TGTGCCAGCAAACCCCAGGGGGGCTACGAGCAGTACTTC
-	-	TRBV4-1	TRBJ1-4	CASSQDPQDNEKLFF	TGCGCCAGCAGCCAAGATCCCCAGGATAATGAAAAACTGTTTTTT
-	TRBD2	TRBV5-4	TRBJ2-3	CASSRGGAGGTITDTQYF	TGTGCCAGCAGCAGAGGAGGGGCGGGGGGGACCATCACAGATACGCAGTATTTT
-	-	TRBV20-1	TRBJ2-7	CSASKGDDLEQYF	TGCAGTGCTAGTAAGGGGGATGATCTCGAGCAGTACTTC
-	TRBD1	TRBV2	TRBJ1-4	CASRDRGELFF	TGTGCCAGCAGGGACAGGGGGGAACTGTTTTTT
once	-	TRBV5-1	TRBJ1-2	CASRWDDRLYGYTF	TGCGCCAGCAGGTGGGACGACAGGCTCTATGGCTACACCTTC
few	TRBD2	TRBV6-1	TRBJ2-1	CASSEISGGSYNEQFF	TGTGCCAGCAGTGAGATTAGCGGGGGCTCCTACAATGAGCAGTTCTTC
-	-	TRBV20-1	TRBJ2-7	CSASGGYEQYF	TGCAGTGCTAGCGGGGGTTACGAGCAGTACTTC
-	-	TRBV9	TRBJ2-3	CASSARGYTDTQYF	TGTGCCAGCAGCGCCAGGGGTTACACAGATACGCAGTATTTT
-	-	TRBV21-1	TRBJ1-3	CASSQGSLSGNTIYF	TGTGCCAGCAGCCAGGGGTCCCTCTCTGGAAACACCATATATTTT
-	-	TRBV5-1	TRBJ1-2	CASRPEAANYGYTF	TGCGCCAGCAGGCCGGAGGCTGCTAACTATGGCTACACCTTC
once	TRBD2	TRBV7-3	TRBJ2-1	CASSLNGGAGEQFF	TGTGCCAGCAGCTTAAACGGGGGGGCCGGTGAGCAGTTCTTC
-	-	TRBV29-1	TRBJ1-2	CSAPVHLGVTLF	TGCAGCGCCCCTGTGCACCTGGGAGTGACACTCTTC
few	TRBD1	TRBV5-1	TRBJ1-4	CASSNQGDGANEKLFF	TGCGCCAGCAGCAACCAGGGGGACGGGGCTAATGAAAAACTGTTTTTT
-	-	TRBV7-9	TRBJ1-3	CASSFFEDSGNTIYF	TGTGCCAGCAGCTTCTTCGAGGACTCTGGAAACACCATATATTTT
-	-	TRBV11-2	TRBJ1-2	CASSSPSLRGGLNYTF	TGTGCCAGCAGCTCCCCCTCCCTGCGGGGGGGTCTTAATTACACCTTC
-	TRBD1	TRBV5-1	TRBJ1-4	CASSLLGQGYEKLFF	TGCGCCAGCAGCTTGCTGGGACAGGGATACGAAAAACTGTTTTTT
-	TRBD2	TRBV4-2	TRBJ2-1	CASSQSFGLAGGGNEQFF	TGTGCCAGCAGCCAATCATTTGGACTAGCGGGGGGAGGAAATGAGCAGTTCTTC
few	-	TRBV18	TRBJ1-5	CASSPREAQDQPQHF	TGTGCCAGCTCACCACGTGAGGCCCAAGATCAGCCCCAGCATTTT
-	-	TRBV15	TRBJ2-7	CATSRDNERGYEQYF	TGTGCCACCAGCAGAGATAACGAACGCGGCTACGAGCAGTACTTC
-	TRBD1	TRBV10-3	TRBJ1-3	CAISRLGTGSGNTIYF	TGTGCCATCAGTAGACTCGGGACAGGCTCTGGAAACACCATATATTTT
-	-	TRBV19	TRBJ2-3	CASSMVAQGRGPDTQYF	TGTGCCAGTAGTATGGTAGCCCAGGGGCGAGGGCCAGATACGCAGTATTTT
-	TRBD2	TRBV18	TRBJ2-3	CASSPPGMRGGSTDTQYF	TGTGCCAGCTCACCCCCCGGAATGCGGGGGGGCAGCACAGATACGCAGTATTTT
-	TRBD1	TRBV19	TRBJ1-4	CASSSPHGTGEEKLFF	TGTGCCAGTAGTAGCCCCCACGGGACAGGGGAGGAAAAACTGTTTTTT
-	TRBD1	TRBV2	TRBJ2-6	CASSDGTGRSSGANVLTF	TGTGCCAGCAGTGATGGGACAGGTCGATCTTCTGGGGCCAACGTCCTGACTTTC
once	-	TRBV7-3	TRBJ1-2	CASSPTLGAPYLERSGYTF	TGTGCCAGCAGCCCTACCTTGGGGGCTCCCTATCTTGAGAGGTCTGGCTACACCTTC
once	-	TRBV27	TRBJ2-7	CASSATLTVWGSYEQYF	TGTGCCAGCAGTGCAACTCTGACAGTATGGGGCTCCTACGAGCAGTACTTC
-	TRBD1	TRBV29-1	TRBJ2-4	CSVDRGQRYF	TGCAGCGTTGATAGGGGGCAGCGATACTTC
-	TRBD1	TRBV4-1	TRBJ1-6	CASSRRSIPGQQKSSYNSPLHF	TGCGCCAGCAGCCGAAGATCCATACCGGGACAGCAAAAGAGCTCCTATAATTCACCCCTCCACTTT
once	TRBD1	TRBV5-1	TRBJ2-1	CASSPRTGTYNEQFF	TGCGCCAGCAGCCCCCGGACAGGGACCTACAATGAGCAGTTCTTC
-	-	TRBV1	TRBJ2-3	CTSSQSRRGGTTDTQYF	TGCACCAGCAGCCAGTCTAGGCGGGGGGGAACCACAGATACGCAGTATTTT
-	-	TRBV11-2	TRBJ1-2	CASSSQNYYGGYTF	TGTGCCAGCAGCTCACAGAATTACTATGGAGGGTACACCTTC
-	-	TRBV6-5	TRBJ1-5	CASGLINQPQHF	TGTGCCAGCGGACTGATCAATCAGCCCCAGCATTTT
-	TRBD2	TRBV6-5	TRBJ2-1	CASSARGGDNEQFF	TGTGCCAGCAGCGCACGGGGGGGGGACAATGAGCAGTTCTTC
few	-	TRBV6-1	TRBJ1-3	CASSEEGGSGNTIYF	TGTGCCAGCAGTGAAGAAGGGGGCTCTGGAAACACCATATATTTT
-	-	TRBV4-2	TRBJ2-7	CASSQMRGSSYEQYF	TGTGCCAGCAGCCAAATGAGGGGGAGCTCCTACGAGCAGTACTTC
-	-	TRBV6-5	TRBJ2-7	CASSPARYSTYEQYF	TGTGCCAGCAGTCCAGCCAGGTACAGTACCTACGAGCAGTACTTC
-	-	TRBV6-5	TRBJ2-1	CASSPWPYNEQFF	TGTGCCAGCAGCCCGTGGCCCTACAATGAGCAGTTCTTC
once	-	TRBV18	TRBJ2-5	CASSRVQLREGVKETQYF	TGTGCCAGCTCACGAGTACAACTCAGGGAAGGGGTAAAAGAGACCCAGTACTTC
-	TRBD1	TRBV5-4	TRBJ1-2	CASTNRDRGYGYTF	TGTGCCAGCACGAATAGGGACAGGGGGTATGGCTACACCTTC
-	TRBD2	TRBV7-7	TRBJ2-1	CASSPGLAGGNEQFF	TGTGCCAGCAGCCCTGGACTAGCGGGGGGCAATGAGCAGTTCTTC
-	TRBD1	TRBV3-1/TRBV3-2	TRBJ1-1	CASSQAGQGTFRAFF	TGTGCCAGCAGCCAAGCGGGACAGGGAACCTTTCGGGCTTTCTTT
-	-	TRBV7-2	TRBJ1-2	CASSPTGRAGYGYTF	TGTGCCAGCAGCCCCACGGGGAGGGCGGGGTATGGCTACACCTTC
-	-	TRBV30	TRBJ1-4	CAWSGTRGGFSEKLFF	TGTGCCTGGAGTGGGACTAGGGGGGGATTCTCTGAAAAACTGTTTTTT
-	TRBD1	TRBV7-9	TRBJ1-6	CASRDRSNSPLHF	TGTGCCAGCAGGGACAGGTCAAATTCACCCCTCCACTTT
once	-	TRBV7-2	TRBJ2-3	CASSSGLPGTDTQYF	TGTGCCAGCAGCTCTGGACTACCTGGCACAGATACGCAGTATTTT
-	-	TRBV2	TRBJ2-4	CASSELSTRAKNIQYF	TGTGCCAGCAGTGAATTGTCGACTAGGGCCAAAAACATTCAGTACTTC
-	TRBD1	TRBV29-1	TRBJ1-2	CSGANRGQAYGYTF	TGCAGCGGCGCTAACAGGGGGCAGGCCTATGGCTACACCTTC
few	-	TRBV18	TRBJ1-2	CASSPDSSGNYGYTF	TGTGCCAGCTCACCGGACAGTTCCGGAAACTATGGCTACACCTTC
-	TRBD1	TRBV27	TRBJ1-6	CASCRDRSSYNSPLHF	TGTGCCAGCTGCCGGGACAGGAGCTCCTATAATTCACCCCTCCACTTT